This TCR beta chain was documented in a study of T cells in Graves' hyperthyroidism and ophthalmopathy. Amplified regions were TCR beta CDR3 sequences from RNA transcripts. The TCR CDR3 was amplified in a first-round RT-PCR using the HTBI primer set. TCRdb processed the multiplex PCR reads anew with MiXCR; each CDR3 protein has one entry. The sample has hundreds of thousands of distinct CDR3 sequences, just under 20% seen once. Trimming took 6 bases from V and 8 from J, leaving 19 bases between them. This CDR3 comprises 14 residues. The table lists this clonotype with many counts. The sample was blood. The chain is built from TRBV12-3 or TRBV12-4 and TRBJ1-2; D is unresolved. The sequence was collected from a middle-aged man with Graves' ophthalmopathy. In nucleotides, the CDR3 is TGTGCCAGCAGCGGGAAAGGCCTCAGAGGCGGCTACACCTTC. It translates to CASSGKGLRGGYTF.